One sample yielded the 18 T cell receptor beta chains listed below, sequenced in a study of blood T cell repertoires in COVID-19. Libraries were prepared by immunoSEQ multiplex PCR; TCRdb keeps only in-frame clonotypes and omits some of them. The table records approximately 170,000 clones, 85% to 90% of them present only once. Material for sequencing was peripheral blood. Receptor source: a man over 45 who had recovered from COVID-19.

The chain uses TRBV10-3 and TRBJ1-1; 8 bases match TRBD1. V shed 2 bases, J shed 0 bases, and the junction held 2 bases outside the gene matches. This CDR3 is built from 15 residues. Germline V gene lookup returns CDR1 ENHRY and CDR2 SYGVKD. The CDR3 protein is CAISEPTGVNTEAFF. DNA for the CDR3: TGTGCCATCAGTGAGCCGACAGGGGTGAACACTGAAGCTTTCTTT.

The genes are TRBV29-1 and TRBJ2-5, with D hard to call. Germline loops: CDR1 SQVTM, CDR2 ANQGSEA. V dropped 3 bases and J dropped 1 base, with 6 bases sitting between them. The CDR3 has 12 residues. The CDR3 region is CSVELRQETQYF. In DNA, the CDR3 is TGCAGCGTTGAGCTGCGCCAAGAGACCCAGTACTTC.

The V and J genes are TRBV7-8 and TRBJ2-1; 12 bases map to TRBD2. CDR1 is SGHVS and CDR2 is FQNEAQ in the germline V gene. There are 15 residues in the CDR3. V trimming: 2 bases; J trimming: 7 bases; junction bases outside the gene matches: 3. CDR3 protein: CASSLSLAGGNEQFF. The CDR3 coding sequence is TGTGCCAGCAGCTTATCGCTAGCGGGAGGGAATGAGCAGTTCTTC.

The rearrangement links TRBV6-6 to TRBJ1-2; TRBD1 agrees at 11 bases. Germline CDR1 is MNHNY and CDR2 is SVGAGI (reference sequence). V lost 5 bases and J lost 7; bases outside the gene matches: 6. The CDR3 sequence is 14 residues long. CDR3 in amino acids: CASSNGQGAGGYTF. Here the CDR3 DNA reads TGTGCCAGCAGTAACGGACAGGGGGCGGGTGGCTACACCTTC.

This clone was seen only a few times. V is TRBV28 and J is TRBJ2-7; 12 bases map to TRBD2. The CDR3 has 18 amino acids. The germline CDR1 and CDR2 sequences are MDHEN and SYDVKM. The junction had 11 bases not matched to a gene; V was cut back by 2 bases and J by 3 bases. The CDR3 spells CASSLAGLAGGSSYEQYF. CDR3 coding DNA: TGTGCCAGCAGTTTAGCCGGTCTAGCGGGAGGGAGTAGCTACGAGCAGTACTTC.

V usage is TRBV7-9 and J usage is TRBJ1-2; possibly TRBD1 for D (6 bases). With 1 base removed from V and 2 bases from J, the gap between germline ends came to 11 bases. CDR1 and CDR2 (germline): SEHNR, FQNEAQ (reference sequence). The CDR3 loop spans 15 amino acids. The DNA for the CDR3 is TGTGCCAGCAGCTTAGAGACAGGCGGGAACTATGGCTACACCTTC. This sequence encodes CASSLETGGNYGYTF.

The chain employs TRBV7-2 and TRBJ1-3; D gene unclear. V lost 5 bases and J 0 bases, leaving 14 bases between the germline ends. The CDR3 totals 16 residues. The germline V gene encodes CDR1 SGHTA and CDR2 FQGNSA. CDR3 coding DNA: TGTGCCAGCAGCCCGCCGGCCAGGCGCTCTGGAAACACCATATATTTT. It is translated as CASSPPARRSGNTIYF.

The rearrangement joins TRBV3-1 (or the pseudogene TRBV3-2) to TRBJ2-1; D not resolved. V was shortened by 1 base and J by 10 bases, with 14 bases between the two germline ends. The germline CDR1 and CDR2 sequences are LGHDT and YNNKEL (reference sequence). The CDR3 consists of 14 residues. The CDR3 here is CASSQVSGFEEQFF. DNA of the CDR3: TGTGCCAGCAGCCAAGTCTCGGGTTTCGAGGAGCAGTTCTTC.

The chain employs TRBV11-2 and TRBJ2-1, with 12 bases aligning to TRBD2. The CDR3 covers 17 residues. The V and J ends lost 0 bases and 6 bases, in that order; junction bases with no gene match: 6. Germline CDR1 SGHAT, CDR2 FQNNGV. CDR3 region: CASSLDRLAGAGNEQFF. In nucleotides, the CDR3 is TGTGCCAGCAGCTTAGACCGACTAGCGGGAGCGGGCAATGAGCAGTTCTTC. The entire variable domain, with the rest obtained from reference TRBV11-2 and TRBJ2-1, is as follows: EAGVAQSPRYKIIEKRQSVAFWCNPISGHATLYWYQQILGQGPKLLIQFQNNGVVDDSQLPKDRFSAERLKGVDSTLKIQPAKLEDSAVYLCASSLDRLAGAGNEQFFGPGTRLTVL.

Here the CDR3 DNA reads TGCGCCAGCAGCTTGGAAGGGGGCTATGGCTACACCTTC. Translating it yields CASSLEGGYGYTF. This rearrangement joins TRBV5-1 to TRBJ1-2; D is perhaps TRBD1 (6 bases). Per the germline V gene, CDR1 is SGHRS and CDR2 is YFSETQ. The CDR3 has 13 residues. Trimming pared 0 bases from V and 4 bases from J, leaving 7 bases between.

The chain uses TRBV29-1 and TRBJ1-1; no clear D. The CDR3 consists of 14 residues. Trimming stripped 3 bases from V and 2 bases from J, with 13 bases between. The germline gives CDR1 SQVTM, CDR2 ANQGSEA. The DNA of the CDR3 is TGCAGCGTTGATTTGTCCAGCGTAAACACTGAAGCTTTCTTT. This codes for CSVDLSSVNTEAFF.

The chain combines TRBV2 with TRBJ1-1; no firm D call. Germline V CDR1 and CDR2: SNHLY, FYNNEI. V lost 3 bases and J lost 9, with 8 bases in between. CDR3 length: 11 residues. CDR3 residues: CASSEYAKAFF. The CDR3, as DNA: TGTGCCAGCAGTGAGTATGCGAAAGCTTTCTTT.

This sequence joins TRBV7-2 and TRBJ1-1; 9 bases are a match to TRBD1. The CDR3 runs 18 residues. V lost 6 bases, J lost 0 bases, and 14 bases stayed unmatched. Germline assignment: CDR1 SGHTA and CDR2 FQGNSA. CDR3 coding DNA: TGTGCCAGCAGACGGACAACAGGGGGCGCAAATGTGAACACTGAAGCTTTCTTT. As protein: CASRRTTGGANVNTEAFF.

This chain joins TRBV18 and TRBJ1-1, with D possibly being TRBD1 (6 bases). Germline V gives CDR1 KGHSH, CDR2 LQKENI. Trimming stripped 4 bases from V and 0 bases from J, with 12 bases between. The CDR3 extends over 15 amino acids. CDR3 nucleotides: TGTGCCAGCTCACTCGTAGGGGGTTTGAACACTGAAGCTTTCTTT. Amino acid sequence: CASSLVGGLNTEAFF.

The table lists this clone with a count of one. The chain carries TRBV7-2 and TRBJ2-3, with 8 bases aligning to TRBD1. V was pared by 3 bases and J by 2 bases, with 4 bases of the junction left unmatched. Germline values: CDR1 SGHTA, CDR2 FQGNSA. The CDR3 length is 15 residues. CDR3 DNA: TGTGCCAGCAGCTTGGACAGGGCCCCCACAGATACGCAGTATTTT. Its translation is CASSLDRAPTDTQYF.

This chain connects TRBV11-3 to TRBJ2-1; 8 nucleotides align to TRBD2. V was pared by 3 bases and J by 6 bases, with 7 bases of the junction left unmatched. Germline values: CDR1 SGHNT, CDR2 YENEEA. This CDR3 spans 15 amino acids. Written as DNA, the CDR3 is TGTGCCAGCAGCTTCGGGGGGGCCGCCAGCAATGAGCAGTTCTTC. Amino acids: CASSFGGAASNEQFF. The full variable domain, rest sourced from reference TRBV11-3 and TRBJ2-1, is EAGVVQSPRYKIIEKKQPVAFWCNPISGHNTLYWYLQNLGQGPELLIRYENEEAVDDSQLPKDRFSAERLKGVDSTLKIQPAELGDSAVYLCASSFGGAASNEQFFGPGTRLTVL.

The chain uses TRBV3-1 (or the pseudogene TRBV3-2) and TRBJ2-4, with 9 nucleotides matching TRBD1. CDR1 and CDR2 (germline): LGHDT, YNNKEL (reference sequence). The trim removed 3 bases at V and 3 bases at J, leaving 6 bases unmatched. The CDR3 consists of 16 residues. The CDR3, as DNA: TGTGCCAGCAGCCACGAGGGACAGGGAGGCAAAAACATTCAGTACTTC. The encoded protein is CASSHEGQGGKNIQYF.

V gene TRBV27 combines with J gene TRBJ1-2; D call uncertain. V was trimmed by 6 bases and J by 8 bases, leaving 13 bases between them. There are 12 residues in the CDR3. Per germline, CDR1 MNHEY and CDR2 SMNVEV (reference sequence). Here the CDR3 DNA reads TGTGCCAGCAGAGACGGGTCTCGCGGCTACACCTTC. It is translated as CASRDGSRGYTF.